The source of this T cell receptor (beta chain) is a study of T cells after yellow fever vaccination. Study-wide context: Fractions containing few cells were prepared with SMART-Seq v4 Ultra Low Input.

TCRdb reprocessed the 5' RACE reads via MiXCR and lists one record per CDR3 protein. Of over 100,000 distinct CDR3 sequences in the sample, more than 7.5% are singletons; the top ten hold approximately 24%. Overall study results and limits: When the response was secondary, it was weaker but reached its peak faster, day 5 versus 15. After the booster, over 95% of CD4 and about 90% of CD8 primary-response clones were re-detected.

This clonotype has at least ten counts. What it binds is unknown. The germline V gene has CDR1 SGDLS and CDR2 YYNGEE. With 4 bases removed from V and 6 bases from J, the gap between germline ends came to 14 bases. CDR3 length equals 14 residues. This sequence joins TRBV9 and TRBJ1-5, with a weak D call TRBD1 (5 bases). The source is a man aged 25 to 45 who received the YFV17D yellow fever vaccine. The sample consisted of CD8+ T cells sorted from PBMCs, taken 45 days after the yellow fever booster vaccination. CDR3 bases: TGTGCCAGCAGCAGGTTGTCAGACAGTCAGCCCCAGCATTTT. It translates to CASSRLSDSQPQHF.